The rows below give T cell receptor beta chains drawn from one sample of a study of blood T cell repertoires in COVID-19. The assay was immunoSEQ multiplex PCR, and TCRdb's table has in-frame clones only and misses some. The sample contains about 75,000 clones, about 74% of which appear only once. The sequencing sample was made of peripheral blood. The receptors here all came from a human donor with acute or convalescent COVID-19. The donor label of this sample is uncertain. Both conserved end residues are part of each CDR3. The D gene is left open where the match is weak. Clone size is not always given. Where it is, it says once, few, many or a class for expanded clones.

CASRPGTTNTGELFF TGTGCCAGCAGGCCAGGGACAACGAACACCGGGGAGCTGTTTTTT . TRBJ2-2 TRBV28 .
CSASSGWGTDTQYF TGCAGTGCTAGTAGCGGGTGGGGCACAGATACGCAGTATTTT . TRBJ2-3 TRBV20-1 TRBD2
CASSLPPSGTEAFF TGTGCCAGCAGCCTCCCCCCCTCGGGGACTGAAGCTTTCTTT few TRBJ1-1 TRBV28 .
CASSLVSGAADTQYF TGTGCCAGCAGCTTAGTTAGCGGGGCAGCAGATACGCAGTATTTT . TRBJ2-3 TRBV7-3 TRBD2
CASSQGLGTGSHEQYF TGTGCCAGCAGCCAAGGACTCGGGACAGGGTCCCACGAGCAGTACTTC few TRBJ2-7 TRBV14 TRBD1
CASRVTGRGNTIYF TGTGCCAGCAGGGTCACAGGGCGAGGAAACACCATATATTTT few TRBJ1-3 TRBV7-2 .
CASSASLAGNEQFF TGTGCCAGCAGTGCATCGCTAGCGGGCAATGAGCAGTTCTTC once TRBJ2-1 TRBV2 TRBD2
CASSLSAGRAEAFF TGTGCCAGCAGTTTATCAGCGGGCCGGGCTGAAGCTTTCTTT . TRBJ1-1 TRBV27 .
CASSFGQGPDTQYF TGTGCCAGCAGCTTTGGACAGGGACCAGATACGCAGTATTTT . TRBJ2-3 TRBV7-2 TRBD1
CATQQGASNSPLHF TGTGCCACCCAGCAGGGGGCTAGTAATTCACCCCTCCACTTT . TRBJ1-6 TRBV5-8 TRBD1
CASSKTRLETQYF TGTGCCAGTTCAAAGACTAGGTTAGAGACCCAGTACTTC . TRBJ2-5 TRBV3-1/TRBV3-2 .
CAISDTGRRQPQHF TGTGCCATCAGTGATACGGGGAGGAGGCAGCCCCAGCATTTT . TRBJ1-5 TRBV10-3 .
CASSYRAGNQPQHF TGTGCCAGCAGTTACAGGGCCGGCAATCAGCCCCAGCATTTT few TRBJ1-5 TRBV28 .
CASTPLGPNQPQHF TGTGCCAGTACCCCGTTGGGCCCCAATCAGCCCCAGCATTTT . TRBJ1-5 TRBV19 .
CASSVGTGRGNSPLHF TGTGCCAGCAGCGTTGGGACAGGGCGGGGAAATTCACCCCTCCACTTT . TRBJ1-6 TRBV3-1/TRBV3-2 TRBD1
CASTQSGGAYNSPLHF TGTGCCAGCACCCAGTCAGGGGGCGCCTATAATTCACCCCTCCACTTT . TRBJ1-6 TRBV5-4 TRBD1
CASSVATSSYEQYF TGTGCCAGCAGCGTAGCTACTTCCTCCTACGAGCAGTACTTC . TRBJ2-7 TRBV9 .
CASSQRTGEDTEAFF TGTGCCAGCAGCCAGAGGACAGGGGAGGACACTGAAGCTTTCTTT few TRBJ1-1 TRBV3-1/TRBV3-2 TRBD1
CASSFSNQPQHF TGTGCCAGCAGCTTCAGTAATCAGCCCCAGCATTTT once TRBJ1-5 TRBV7-9 .
CASSFSGGSYNEQFF TGTGCCAGCAGTTTTAGTGGAGGTTCTTACAATGAGCAGTTCTTC . TRBJ2-1 TRBV28 .
CASSGRQGASYEQYF TGTGCCAGCTCGGGGAGACAGGGGGCATCCTACGAGCAGTACTTC few TRBJ2-7 TRBV18 TRBD1
CASSWDVGGTDTQYF TGCGCCAGCAGCTGGGACGTCGGAGGGACAGATACGCAGTATTTT . TRBJ2-3 TRBV5-1 .
CASSLDRHTEAFF TGTGCCAGCAGTTTGGACAGGCACACTGAAGCTTTCTTT once TRBJ1-1 TRBV12-3/TRBV12-4 TRBD1
CASSLTGISYTF TGTGCCAGCAGCTTGACGGGGATAAGCTACACCTTC few TRBJ1-2 TRBV11-2 .
CASSLQPGQAGANVLTF TGTGCCAGCAGCTTGCAACCGGGACAGGCTGGGGCCAACGTCCTGACTTTC . TRBJ2-6 TRBV5-5 TRBD1
CASSPLHGGAGSESPLHF TGTGCCAGCTCACCACTCCATGGGGGGGCAGGGAGCGAGTCACCCCTCCACTTT . TRBJ1-6 TRBV18 .
CASSLPQSYNEQFF TGCGCCAGCAGCCTTCCACAGAGCTACAATGAGCAGTTCTTC . TRBJ2-1 TRBV4-1 .
CASSSTLYEQYF TGCGCCAGCAGCTCGACACTGTACGAGCAGTACTTC . TRBJ2-7 TRBV5-1 .
CASSQDRGVGTGELFF TGTGCCAGCAGCCAAGATCGGGGGGTCGGCACCGGGGAGCTGTTTTTT few TRBJ2-2 TRBV3-1/TRBV3-2 TRBD2
CASSQRGTSGFTDTQYF TGCGCCAGCAGCCAAAGGGGGACTAGCGGATTCACAGATACGCAGTATTTT . TRBJ2-3 TRBV4-3 TRBD2
CASSLGRGLANEKLFF TGTGCCAGCAGCTTAGGTCGGGGATTGGCTAATGAAAAACTGTTTTTT . TRBJ1-4 TRBV7-2 .
CASSQNGLAAQYF TGTGCCAGCAGCCAAAACGGGCTAGCGGCGCAGTATTTT . TRBJ2-3 TRBV3-1/TRBV3-2 TRBD2
CATSRDQGVSGNTIYF TGTGCCACCAGCAGAGATCAGGGGGTGTCTGGAAACACCATATATTTT . TRBJ1-3 TRBV15 TRBD1
CASSLVQGVGYTF TGTGCCAGCAGCTTGGTTCAGGGTGTAGGCTACACCTTC few TRBJ1-2 TRBV5-4 .
CASSISEAYTF TGTGCCAGTAGTATAAGCGAGGCCTACACCTTC . TRBJ1-2 TRBV19 .
CAPGGDRGRGFLPGNEQFF TGTGCCCCCGGGGGGGACAGGGGGCGCGGGTTCTTACCCGGCAATGAGCAGTTCTTC . TRBJ2-1 TRBV15 TRBD1
CASSPASGEQYF TGTGCCAGCTCACCCGCTAGCGGAGAGCAGTACTTC . TRBJ2-7 TRBV18 TRBD2
CASSPRGGNTGELFF TGTGCCAGCAGCCCCAGGGGTGGAAACACCGGGGAGCTGTTTTTT . TRBJ2-2 TRBV5-4 .
CASSALAPRVLHF TGTGCCAGCAGTGCCCTTGCTCCGCGCGTCCTGCATTTT . TRBJ1-5 TRBV27 .
CASSSLREGSDTQYF TGTGCCAGTAGTTCCCTCCGGGAGGGGTCAGATACGCAGTATTTT . TRBJ2-3 TRBV19 TRBD2
CSASPIPGAYEQYF TGCAGTGCTAGTCCCATTCCCGGTGCCTACGAGCAGTACTTC once TRBJ2-7 TRBV20-1 .
CASSLVGVQGTDTQYF TGCGCCAGCAGCTTGGTGGGTGTACAGGGAACAGATACGCAGTATTTT . TRBJ2-3 TRBV5-1 .
CASSAGHQGETQYF TGTGCCAGCAGCGCCGGACACCAGGGAGAGACCCAGTACTTC . TRBJ2-5 TRBV9 .
CASSVVGNYGYTF TGTGCCAGCAGCGTAGTCGGGAACTATGGCTACACCTTC once TRBJ1-2 TRBV9 .
CASSPRQLTDEKLFF TGTGCCAGCAGCCCTAGACAGTTAACGGATGAAAAACTGTTTTTT . TRBJ1-4 TRBV3-1/TRBV3-2 .
CASSQGVDMGNTEAFF TGTGCCAGCTCACAGGGGGTAGACATGGGGAACACTGAAGCTTTCTTT . TRBJ1-1 TRBV18 .
CASTPSVGRGSTNGYTF TGTGCCAGCACTCCTAGTGTTGGGCGGGGGTCGACTAATGGCTACACCTTC . TRBJ1-2 TRBV5-8 .
CASRRQGSNQPQHF TGTGCCAGCAGGAGACAGGGTAGCAATCAGCCCCAGCATTTT . TRBJ1-5 TRBV28 TRBD1
CASSLTRVGANVLTF TGCGCCAGCAGCCTTACCAGGGTTGGGGCCAACGTCCTGACTTTC . TRBJ2-6 TRBV4-1 .
CASSYGDTIYF TGTGCCAGCTCATACGGTGACACCATATATTTT . TRBJ1-3 TRBV18 .
CASSSQPGAYNEQFF TGTGCCAGCAGTTCCCAACCCGGGGCCTACAATGAGCAGTTCTTC . TRBJ2-1 TRBV7-3 .
CASSLDPSTGLEAQYF TGTGCCAGCAGCTTAGATCCATCGACAGGGCTCGAAGCCCAGTACTTC few TRBJ2-5 TRBV11-2 TRBD1
CATIKGGDEQFF TGTGCCACCATAAAGGGAGGGGATGAGCAGTTCTTC . TRBJ2-1 TRBV19 TRBD2
CASNDRDRPQHF TGTGCCAGCAACGACAGGGATCGGCCCCAGCATTTT . TRBJ1-5 TRBV28 TRBD1
CASSQSAGSNQPQHF TGCGCCAGCAGTCAATCGGCGGGTAGCAATCAGCCCCAGCATTTT few TRBJ1-5 TRBV23-1 .
CASSPVRGMNTEAFF TGTGCCAGCAGTCCCGTCAGGGGGATGAACACTGAAGCTTTCTTT few TRBJ1-1 TRBV28 TRBD1
CASTGQGEDQPQHF TGTGCCAGCACGGGACAGGGGGAGGATCAGCCCCAGCATTTT few TRBJ1-5 TRBV6-6 TRBD1